The clone carrying this T cell receptor beta chain is a singleton in its sample. Those enrolled in Seattle joined during active infection and were followed longitudinally afterward. These data originate in a study of blood T cell repertoires in COVID-19. Across the whole study: Samples of COVID-19 (acute and convalescent) were obtained from the United States, Italy and Spain. PBMCs, B-cell-depleted T cells, or T cells provided the cDNA or gDNA that made up the material.

Trimming removed 9 bases from V and 4 bases from J; junction bases left unmatched: 4. This CDR3 spans 15 amino acids. The germline gives CDR1 KGHDR, CDR2 SFDVKD. Authors' analysis steps: Nucleated cell number was recorded as an estimate derived from reference gene primer amplification. Generated by immunoSEQ multiplex PCR, the TCRdb table keeps only in-frame clones and is missing some. V and J calls plus clone size are reproduced from that table; the DNA served to infer D and trimming. Seen here are about 180,000 clones, about 85% observed once, and the top ten hold 18%. Material for sequencing was peripheral blood. The receptor's source is a person between 65 and 79 years old with COVID-19, enrolled during active disease. The V and J genes are TRBV24-1 and TRBJ2-5; 16 bases fit TRBD2. Here the CDR3 reads CATAGTSGGGETQYF. The DNA of the CDR3 is TGTGCCACCGCCGGGACTAGCGGGGGGGGAGAGACCCAGTACTTC.